The 30 T cell receptor beta chains in this list originate from one sample, sequenced in a study of identifying expanded T cells in peripheral blood. Clones were sequenced by immunoSEQ multiplex PCR, and TCRdb holds only the in-frame ones, with some missing. This sample carries around 100,000 clones, 70% to 90% of them seen once, and the ten largest clones take about 18%. Sequencing used blood. These receptors all come from a person aged 18-69 years in good health.

This chain joins TRBV29-1 and TRBJ2-7; 14 bases agree with TRBD2. Looked up from germline, CDR1 is SQVTM and CDR2 is ANQGSEA. The CDR3 is 15 amino acids. Germline trimming cut 7 bases from V and 5 bases from J; bases unmatched to any gene: 10. CDR3 bases: TGCAGCGCCCGACTAGCGGGGGGGCTACTCGACGAGCAGTACTTC. It codes for CSARLAGGLLDEQYF.

The rearrangement links TRBV7-2 to TRBJ2-1, with D hard to call. The CDR3 extends over 12 amino acids. From germline, CDR1 is SGHTA and CDR2 FQGNSA. V gave up 5 bases and J gave up 10 bases, with 12 bases separating them. As DNA, the CDR3 is TGTGCCAGCAGCCCGGTAGTCCTAGAGCAGTTCTTC. It translates to CASSPVVLEQFF.

V gene TRBV4-2 combines with J gene TRBJ2-2; 9 bases agree with TRBD1. The CDR3 consists of 15 residues. Losses at the gene ends were 7 bases for V and 4 bases for J; bases not matched to a gene: 7. The germline V gene encodes CDR1 LGHNA and CDR2 YNFKEQ. In nucleotides, the CDR3 is TGTGCCAGCAAGGGTTGGACAGGGGCCACCGGGGAGCTGTTTTTT. Amino acid sequence: CASKGWTGATGELFF.

In this sample, this clone turned up once. The chain carries TRBV19 and TRBJ1-6; perhaps TRBD1 as D (5 bases). V lost 4 bases and J 6 bases, leaving 22 bases between the germline ends. In germline, CDR1 is LNHDA, CDR2 SQIVND (reference sequence). This CDR3 is 18 amino acids long. CDR3 sequence reads: CASSTAQRDVISNSPLHF. The DNA for the CDR3 is TGTGCCAGTAGTACGGCACAGAGGGACGTGATATCTAATTCACCCCTCCACTTT. The full variable domain, with the rest looked up from reference TRBV19 and TRBJ1-6, is DGGITQSPKYLFRKEGQNVTLSCEQNLNHDAMYWYRQDPGQGLRLIYYSQIVNDFQKGDIAEGYSVSREKKESFPLTVTSAQKNPTAFYLCASSTAQRDVISNSPLHFGNGTRLTVT.

V is TRBV30 and J is TRBJ2-7; 7 bases match TRBD2. Germline V gene sequence: CDR1 GTSNPN, CDR2 SVGIG (reference sequence). The CDR3 has 14 amino acids. V trimming: 3 bases; J trimming: 2 bases; junction bases outside the gene matches: 7. Here the CDR3 reads CAWSPPGGPYEQYF. The CDR3 nucleotides are TGTGCCTGGAGCCCCCCGGGGGGTCCCTACGAGCAGTACTTC.

The chain joins TRBV19 to TRBJ2-2; no clear D. There are 14 residues in the CDR3. Trimming cost V 7 bases and J 5 bases, with 14 bases left between them. Germline V gene lookup returns CDR1 LNHDA and CDR2 SQIVND (reference sequence). CDR3 sequence: CASTVNDWTGELFF. DNA of the CDR3: TGTGCCAGTACGGTCAACGATTGGACCGGGGAGCTGTTTTTT.

The genes are TRBV18 and TRBJ2-2, with 8 nucleotides matching TRBD1. The germline CDR1 and CDR2 sequences are KGHSH and LQKENI. Unmatched junction bases numbered 9, after V lost 5 bases and J lost 4 bases. The CDR3 has 16 residues. CDR3 region: CASSARTGRPTGELFF. The CDR3 nucleotides read TGTGCCAGCTCAGCCAGGACAGGGCGACCCACCGGGGAGCTGTTTTTT.

V usage is TRBV7-8 and J usage is TRBJ2-3; 8 bases align to TRBD2. The CDR3 loop spans 14 amino acids. Germline CDR1 is SGHVS and CDR2 is FQNEAQ. V was pared by 5 bases and J by 5 bases, with 6 bases of the junction left unmatched. The CDR3 DNA reads TGTGCCAGCAGCCGGGGGGGCCAGGGAGATACGCAGTATTTT. Its translation is CASSRGGQGDTQYF.

The chain employs TRBV7-8 and TRBJ2-7, with D perhaps given as TRBD1 or TRBD2 (6 bases each). The germline V gene has CDR1 SGHVS and CDR2 FQNEAQ. Trimming took off 6 bases at V and 7 bases at J, with 22 bases between the two ends. This CDR3 is 15 amino acids long. CDR3 region: CASRQRGGIGGEQYF. CDR3 bases: TGTGCCAGCAGGCAACGAGGGGGGATAGGGGGTGAGCAGTACTTC. Filled out from reference TRBV7-8 and TRBJ2-7, the complete variable domain reads GAGVSQSPRYKVAKRGQDVALRCDPISGHVSLFWYQQALGQGPEFLTYFQNEAQLDKSGLPSDRFFAERPEGSVSTLKIQRTQQEDSAVYLCASRQRGGIGGEQYFGPGTRLTVT.

The V gene is TRBV6-5, the J gene TRBJ2-7; 9 bases agree with TRBD1. This CDR3 has 14 amino acids. Looked up from germline, CDR1 is MNHEY and CDR2 is SVGAGI. V lost 2 bases, J lost 6 bases, and 5 bases stayed unmatched. CDR3 region: CASSYETGGREQYF. The CDR3 bases are TGTGCCAGCAGTTACGAGACAGGGGGACGCGAGCAGTACTTC.

This rearrangement joins TRBV28 to TRBJ1-5, with D unresolved. V shed 4 bases and J shed 0 bases, with 13 bases lying between them. This CDR3 has 16 residues. CDR1 is MDHEN and CDR2 is SYDVKM in the germline V gene. In DNA form, the CDR3 reads TGTGCCAGCAGTTCCACGCGGCCCCATAGCAATCAGCCCCAGCATTTT. Translation gives CASSSTRPHSNQPQHF.

This clone was seen just once. The genes are TRBV6-5 and TRBJ1-2, with a possible D match to TRBD1 (6 bases). Germline V CDR1 and CDR2: MNHEY, SVGAGI. V dropped 6 bases and J dropped 3 bases, with 11 bases sitting between them. The CDR3 loop spans 13 amino acids. The CDR3 DNA reads TGTGCCAGCAGAGCTACAGGGTACTATGGCTACACCTTC. It translates to CASRATGYYGYTF.

The chain is built from TRBV29-1 and TRBJ2-1, with a possible D match to TRBD2 (6 bases). This CDR3 has 14 residues. The germline V and J ends were trimmed by 2 bases and 0 bases, with 8 bases remaining between them. CDR1 SQVTM and CDR2 ANQGSEA come from the germline V gene. The CDR3 protein is CSVESGSSYNEQFF. CDR3 coding DNA: TGCAGCGTTGAATCCGGGAGCTCCTACAATGAGCAGTTCTTC.

This clone was detected only once. The chain uses TRBV19 and TRBJ1-5; 9 bases are shared with TRBD1. The CDR3 runs to 14 residues. After removal of 6 bases from V and 7 bases from J, the junction contained 7 bases not matched to a gene. Germline values: CDR1 LNHDA, CDR2 SQIVND (reference sequence). The CDR3 region is CASRTGQGGQPQHF. The CDR3 DNA reads as TGTGCCAGTAGGACGGGACAGGGTGGACAGCCCCAGCATTTT.

The chain recombines TRBV2 with TRBJ2-5, with D hard to call. Between the trimmed V and J ends, which lost 9 bases and 7 bases, there was a span of 15 bases. The CDR3 is 12 amino acids. Germline loops: CDR1 SNHLY, CDR2 FYNNEI. The CDR3 nucleotides read TGTGCCAGTCCTAACCGGGCTGGGACCCAGTACTTC. It is translated as CASPNRAGTQYF.

This rearrangement joins TRBV5-8 to TRBJ2-3; tentatively, D is TRBD2 (6 bases). This CDR3 contains 17 residues. Germline-derived CDR1 and CDR2 are SGHTS and YDEGEE. The germline V and J ends were trimmed by 2 bases and 0 bases, with 16 bases remaining between them. CDR3 protein: CASSFPLTGTSTDTQYF. The CDR3 DNA follows: TGTGCCAGCAGCTTCCCCCTTACGGGGACTAGCACAGATACGCAGTATTTT.

The chain combines TRBV7-2 with TRBJ1-6, with D perhaps matching TRBD1 (5 bases). Per germline, CDR1 SGHTA and CDR2 FQGNSA. V was shortened by 5 bases and J by 7 bases, with 15 bases between the two germline ends. This CDR3 comprises 15 residues. The CDR3 region has the DNA TGTGCCAGCAGCCAAATGGGGGGGACGAATTCACCCCTCCACTTT. It yields the protein CASSQMGGTNSPLHF.

This chain joins TRBV7-9 and TRBJ1-2; 9 bases fit TRBD1. Germline loops: CDR1 SEHNR, CDR2 FQNEAQ (reference sequence). The CDR3 is made up of 14 amino acids. Trimming cost V 5 bases and J 10 bases; bases outside gene matches: 11. The CDR3 DNA is TGTGCCAGCAGCCGCACAGGGGGCGCGTTTGACTACACCTTC. Protein: CASSRTGGAFDYTF.

The chain joins TRBV19 to TRBJ2-2, with D hard to call. Germline CDR1 and CDR2: LNHDA and SQIVND (reference sequence). This CDR3 comprises 17 residues. V was cut by 2 bases and J by 3 bases, with 16 bases left in between. This CDR3 reads CASSISGGRLDTGELFF. The CDR3 nucleotides are TGTGCCAGTAGTATATCGGGCGGCAGGCTGGACACCGGGGAGCTGTTTTTT.

This rearrangement joins TRBV15 to TRBJ2-7, with TRBD2 as a possible D gene (7 bases). The CDR3 length is 16 residues. Trimming pared 0 bases from V and 5 bases from J, leaving 17 bases between. Germline CDR1 and CDR2: LNHNV and YYDKDF (reference sequence). Here the CDR3 DNA reads TGTGCCACCAGCAGAGATTCCGGGGGGTGGGGGCACGAGCAGTACTTC. It specifies CATSRDSGGWGHEQYF.

The chain links TRBV5-1 to TRBJ2-5; TRBD1 aligns across 10 bases. Germline CDR1 SGHRS, CDR2 YFSETQ. The CDR3 length is 15 residues. V was pared by 5 bases and J by 3 bases, with 7 bases of the junction left unmatched. CDR3 DNA sequence: TGCGCCAGCAGAAGGAACGGACAGGGGGAAGAGACCCAGTACTTC. Amino acid sequence: CASRRNGQGEETQYF.

This chain connects TRBV5-6 to TRBJ2-2; 8 bases line up with TRBD1. V shed 0 bases and J 7 bases; nucleotides not matched to a gene: 5. This CDR3 comprises 15 residues. Germline CDR1 SGHDT, CDR2 YYEEEE. CDR3 nucleotides: TGTGCCAGCAGCTTGGTGGACAGGGAGGTCGGGGAGCTGTTTTTT. Its translation: CASSLVDREVGELFF.

This chain uses TRBV29-1 with TRBJ1-1; tentatively, D is TRBD1 (6 bases). The CDR3 is 13 amino acids. Germline V gives CDR1 SQVTM, CDR2 ANQGSEA. The V and J ends lost 7 bases and 4 bases respectively, with 16 bases between them. CDR3 region: CSAHGGAGTEAFF. CDR3 bases: TGCAGCGCCCATGGGGGGGCCGGCACTGAAGCTTTCTTT. Drawing the rest from reference TRBV29-1 and TRBJ1-1, the complete variable domain is SAVISQKPSRDICQRGTSLTIQCQVDSQVTMMFWYRQQPGQSLTLIATANQGSEATYESGFVIDKFPISRPNLTFSTLTVSNMSPEDSSIYLCSAHGGAGTEAFFGQGTRLTVV.

With respect to this clone: Other nucleotide sequences from this sample produce the same CDR3. The chain uses TRBV2 and TRBJ2-7; no reliable D call. Germline assignment: CDR1 SNHLY and CDR2 FYNNEI. This CDR3 is 11 amino acids long. V was shortened by 5 bases and J by 4 bases, with 6 bases between the two germline ends. The CDR3 region has the DNA TGTGCCAGCAGTTACTCTTACGAGCAGTACTTC. It encodes CASSYSYEQYF.

This chain links TRBV10-3 with TRBJ1-1; tentative D call: TRBD1 (5 bases). Germline values: CDR1 ENHRY, CDR2 SYGVKD. The CDR3 length is 12 residues. Between the trimmed V and J ends, which lost 6 bases and 3 bases, there was a span of 8 bases. CDR3 protein: CAIRARDTEAFF. The CDR3 DNA is TGTGCCATCAGGGCCAGGGACACTGAAGCTTTCTTT.

V usage is TRBV5-4 and J usage is TRBJ1-6, with D maybe TRBD1 (5 bases). The CDR3 loop spans 15 amino acids. Germline V gives CDR1 SGHNT, CDR2 YYREEE (reference sequence). The V end was cut by 1 base, the J end by 7 bases, with 12 bases between. CDR3 protein: CASSLMGEDNSPLHF. In DNA form, the CDR3 reads TGTGCCAGCAGCTTGATGGGGGAGGACAATTCACCCCTCCACTTT.

This sequence joins TRBV12-5 and TRBJ1-3; no definite D call. V was clipped by 3 bases and J by 3 bases, with 3 bases between them. The germline CDR1 and CDR2 sequences are LGHNT and FRNRAP. This CDR3 has 12 residues. CDR3 DNA: TGTGCTAGTGGTTTAGGTGGAAACACCATATATTTT. This encodes CASGLGGNTIYF. Full variable domain (rest looked up from reference TRBV12-5 and TRBJ1-3): DARVTQTPRHKVTEMGQEVTMRCQPILGHNTVFWYRQTMMQGLELLAYFRNRAPLDDSGMPKDRFSAEMPDATLATLKIQPSEPRDSAVYFCASGLGGNTIYFGEGSWLTVV.

This clone was seen just once. The chain uses TRBV5-1 and TRBJ1-2; 7 bases agree with TRBD1. This CDR3 has 14 residues. J was trimmed by 5 bases and V by 0 bases; bases with no gene match: 4. Germline CDR1 SGHRS, CDR2 YFSETQ. The CDR3 is CASSLEGTAYGYTF. The CDR3 region has the DNA TGCGCCAGCAGCTTGGAGGGGACAGCTTATGGCTACACCTTC.

V gene TRBV6-1 combines with J gene TRBJ2-1, with D maybe TRBD2 (5 bases). Germline V gives CDR1 MNHNS, CDR2 SASEGT. The CDR3 runs to 14 residues. The CDR3 loop reads CAAEPSGRYNEQFF. The CDR3 region has the DNA TGTGCAGCGGAGCCAAGTGGTCGATACAATGAGCAGTTCTTC.

The V gene is TRBV27, the J gene TRBJ2-5, with a tentative D call TRBD1 (5 bases). Germline lookup yields CDR1 MNHEY and CDR2 SMNVEV (reference sequence). The CDR3 runs 14 residues. With 2 bases removed from V and 4 bases from J, the gap between germline ends came to 11 bases. The CDR3 DNA reads TGTGCCAGCAGTTTAGGGGCTTTGGCAGAGACCCAGTACTTC. Residues: CASSLGALAETQYF.